Below, 21 T cell receptor beta chains from the same sample are listed, as sequenced in a study of human T cells and chemical hapten exposure. Time point: healthy volunteer bleed at 6 weeks. Extraction of total RNA was performed on unfractionated whole blood. TCRdb analysed the RACE reads with MiXCR anew, one entry per CDR3 protein. Of about 65,000 distinct CDR3 sequences detected, around 6.5% appear once; the ten largest clones hold 3.4%. Sequenced material: whole blood. These receptors came from a female donor in good health. Some clones in this sample may be carry-over from other donors' samples.

This clonotype was seen at least ten times. This chain uses TRBV7-9 with TRBJ1-2; D not certain. The CDR3 runs 16 residues. V lost 0 bases, J lost 1 base, and 12 bases lay in between. Germline V gene lookup returns CDR1 SEHNR and CDR2 FQNEAQ (reference sequence). The CDR3 loop reads CASSLADSRVNYGYTF. As DNA, the CDR3 is TGTGCCAGCAGCTTAGCGGACTCACGCGTTAACTATGGCTACACCTTC.

This clonotype appeared a few times. V is TRBV14 and J is TRBJ1-2; TRBD1 agrees at 7 bases. With V trimmed by 5 bases and J by 5 bases, 17 bases remained unmatched. This CDR3 contains 17 residues. The germline CDR1 and CDR2 sequences are SGHDN and FVKESK. The CDR3: CASSLNLGGQDTYGYTF. In nucleotides, the CDR3 is TGTGCCAGCAGCTTGAATCTAGGGGGCCAAGATACTTATGGCTACACCTTC.

This clonotype has ten or more counts. CDR3 in DNA: TGTGCCAGCAGTTTAGGAAACACCATATATTTT. Translated, it gives CASSLGNTIYF. This chain joins TRBV6-5 and TRBJ1-3, with unresolved D. The CDR3 loop spans 11 amino acids. Germline loops: CDR1 MNHEY, CDR2 SVGAGI. Trimming pared 4 bases from V and 4 bases from J, leaving 2 bases between.

This clonotype was observed a few times. The CDR3 protein is CASSPSSGDYSNEQFF. The CDR3 DNA is TGCGCCAGCAGCCCAAGCTCCGGAGACTACTCCAATGAGCAGTTCTTC. V is TRBV4-1 and J is TRBJ2-1, with a weak D call TRBD2 (5 bases). Trimming took 4 bases from V and 6 from J, leaving 19 bases between them. CDR3 length equals 16 residues. Germline V CDR1 and CDR2: MGHRA, YSYEKL.

This clonotype was counted ten times or more. The V and J genes are TRBV9 and TRBJ2-3; 8 bases are shared with TRBD2. The CDR3 has 15 amino acids. Trimming took 0 bases from V and 2 from J; bases not matched to a gene: 2. Germline CDR1 reads SGDLS; CDR2 reads YYNGEE. The CDR3 nucleotides read TGTGCCAGCAGCGTAGCGGGAGGGCCCACAGATACGCAGTATTTT. Translating it yields CASSVAGGPTDTQYF. Variable domain in full (rest from reference TRBV9 and TRBJ2-3): DSGVTQTPKHLITATGQRVTLRCSPRSGDLSVYWYQQSLDQGLQFLIQYYNGEERAKGNILERFSAQQFPDLHSELNLSSLELGDSALYFCASSVAGGPTDTQYFGPGTRLTVL.

This clonotype has only a few counts. The genes are TRBV7-6 and TRBJ2-7; no clear D. The V gene's germline CDR1 is SGHVS and CDR2 FNYEAQ. Between the trimmed V and J ends, which lost 5 bases and 3 bases, there was a span of 11 bases. The CDR3 contains 13 residues. CDR3 nucleotides: TGTGCCAGCAGCCCCAATCCCAGCTACGAGCAGTACTTC. It specifies CASSPNPSYEQYF.

The table lists this clonotype with a count of one. This rearrangement joins TRBV29-1 to TRBJ1-3, with D unresolved. This CDR3 has 15 residues. Trimming took 0 bases from V and 0 from J, leaving 9 bases between them. The germline gives CDR1 SQVTM, CDR2 ANQGSEA. CDR3: CSVEDRRRSGNTIYF. The DNA of the CDR3 is TGCAGCGTTGAAGATCGAAGGCGCTCTGGAAACACCATATATTTT. Full variable domain (remainder filled in from reference TRBV29-1 and TRBJ1-3): SAVISQKPSRDICQRGTSLTIQCQVDSQVTMMFWYRQQPGQSLTLIATANQGSEATYESGFVIDKFPISRPNLTFSTLTVSNMSPEDSSIYLCSVEDRRRSGNTIYFGEGSWLTVV.

This clonotype was counted many times. This chain uses TRBV2 with TRBJ1-4; D might be TRBD1 (6 bases). The CDR3 consists of 13 residues. The V end lost 2 bases, the J end lost 10 bases, and 11 bases lay between the germline ends. CDR1 and CDR2 (germline): SNHLY, FYNNEI. DNA for the CDR3: TGTGCCAGCAGTGAAAGACAGGACGGAAAACTGTTTTTT. This codes for CASSERQDGKLFF. The full variable domain, rest sourced from reference TRBV2 and TRBJ1-4, is EPEVTQTPSHQVTQMGQEVILRCVPISNHLYFYWYRQILGQKVEFLVSFYNNEISEKSEIFDDQFSVERPDGSNFTLKIRSTKLEDSAMYFCASSERQDGKLFFGSGTQLSVL.

Only a few counts were recorded for this clonotype. CDR3 loop: CASSEAGGADTQYF. The CDR3 coding sequence is TGTGCCAGCAGTGAAGCAGGGGGCGCAGATACGCAGTATTTT. The V gene is TRBV6-1, the J gene TRBJ2-3; 7 nucleotides agree with TRBD1. Germline loops: CDR1 MNHNS, CDR2 SASEGT. V was clipped by 0 bases and J by 4 bases; unmatched bases: 1. This CDR3 is 14 amino acids long.

The chain carries TRBV5-4 and TRBJ1-4, with D possibly matching TRBD1 (6 bases). Germline lookup yields CDR1 SGHNT and CDR2 YYREEE (reference sequence). This CDR3 has 14 amino acids. V was cut by 2 bases and J by 8 bases, with 13 bases left in between. Here the CDR3 reads CASSLDRHEEKLFF. As DNA, the CDR3 is TGTGCCAGCAGCTTAGACAGGCACGAGGAAAAACTGTTTTTT.

This clonotype has a count of ten or more. The rearrangement joins TRBV29-1 to TRBJ1-2; a weak D match, TRBD1 (5 bases). Germline CDR1 and CDR2: SQVTM and ANQGSEA. V lost 0 bases and J 8 bases, leaving 16 bases between the germline ends. The CDR3 length is 14 residues. CDR3: CSVEDEVGVGGYTF. The CDR3, as DNA: TGCAGCGTTGAAGATGAGGTAGGGGTTGGCGGCTACACCTTC.

This clonotype was recorded at least ten times. The V and J genes are TRBV6-1 and TRBJ2-7; D is ambiguous. Trimming cost V 11 bases and J 5 bases, with 16 bases left between them. CDR1 and CDR2 (germline): MNHNS, SASEGT. The CDR3 loop spans 12 amino acids. The CDR3 reads CAVHRDRDEQYF. The CDR3 DNA reads as TGTGCCGTCCACAGAGACCGGGACGAGCAGTACTTC.

This chain uses TRBV7-9 with TRBJ2-3; D is tentatively TRBD1 or TRBD2 (5 bases each). This CDR3 comprises 16 residues. The ends were cut back, 1 base at V and 3 bases at J, with 14 bases in the middle. CDR1 SEHNR and CDR2 FQNEAQ come from the germline V gene (reference sequence). The CDR3 DNA is TGTGCCAGCAGCTTAGATATAGGGACCTTGACAGATACGCAGTATTTT. Translated, it gives CASSLDIGTLTDTQYF.

This clonotype was seen many times. Sequence at one end of the junction differs from germline and may be a read error. This rearrangement joins TRBV25-1 to TRBJ2-7; D call uncertain. This CDR3 contains 11 residues. The germline CDR1 and CDR2 sequences are MGHDK and SYGVNS. The CDR3 spells CASSESPPLHF. CDR3 nucleotides: TGTGCCAGCAGTGAATCACCCCCCCTTCACTTC.

A few counts support this clonotype. CDR3 bases: TGTGCCAGCAGTGTAATGACAGGAGATAACACTGAAGCTTTCTTT. Its protein is CASSVMTGDNTEAFF. V gene TRBV25-1 combines with J gene TRBJ1-1; the D gene is possibly TRBD1 (6 bases). V dropped 4 bases and J dropped 2 bases, with 14 bases sitting between them. Germline loops: CDR1 MGHDK, CDR2 SYGVNS. CDR3 length: 15 residues.

This clonotype was recorded many times. The chain is built from TRBV2 and TRBJ1-5, with 8 bases aligning to TRBD1. The V segment lost 4 bases and the J segment 7 bases; nucleotides outside the gene matches: 6. Germline V CDR1 and CDR2: SNHLY, FYNNEI. The CDR3 length is 14 residues. The CDR3 nucleotides are TGTGCCAGCAGTGGAGGACAGGGTTGGCAGCCCCAGCATTTT. Translation: CASSGGQGWQPQHF.

This clonotype was detected only a few times. The chain combines TRBV7-2 with TRBJ2-7, with 7 bases fitting TRBD2. This CDR3 region has 17 residues. The germline CDR1 and CDR2 sequences are SGHTA and FQGNSA. J was trimmed by 1 base and V by 2 bases; bases with no gene match: 11. The CDR3 loop is CASSLSLLAGVSYEQYF. The DNA of the CDR3 is TGTGCCAGCAGCTTAAGTCTCCTGGCGGGAGTTTCCTACGAGCAGTACTTC.

This clonotype occurred a few times. The rearrangement links TRBV7-2 to TRBJ2-6; D uncertain. The CDR3 is 13 amino acids. The V end was cut by 5 bases, the J end by 4 bases, with 6 bases between. Germline assignment: CDR1 SGHTA and CDR2 FQGNSA. Here the CDR3 DNA reads TGTGCCAGCAGCCCTTCCGGGGCCAACGTCCTGACTTTC. Its protein product is CASSPSGANVLTF.

This clonotype was seen a few times. The V and J genes are TRBV24-1 and TRBJ2-1; D is uncertain. CDR3 length: 14 residues. Trimming shortened V by 3 bases and J by 7 bases, and 12 bases separated the two germline ends. CDR1 is KGHDR and CDR2 is SFDVKD in the germline V gene. This CDR3 reads CATSDGANWNEQFF. CDR3 nucleotides: TGTGCCACCAGTGATGGAGCCAACTGGAATGAGCAGTTCTTC.

The sample holds many counts of this clonotype. J is TRBJ2-1 and V is TRBV29-1, with D perhaps matching TRBD1 (6 bases). CDR1 and CDR2 from the germline V gene are SQVTM and ANQGSEA. V gave up 0 bases and J gave up 6 bases, with 12 bases separating them. The CDR3 sequence is 14 residues long. The CDR3 DNA follows: TGCAGCGTTGAAGAACAGGGAAGGCCCAATGAGCAGTTCTTC. It is translated as CSVEEQGRPNEQFF.

This clonotype was recorded many times. The CDR3 reads CASSVASRVALSQPQHF. CDR3 sequence (DNA): TGTGCCAGCAGTGTTGCGAGTAGGGTGGCCCTAAGTCAGCCCCAGCATTTT. V usage is TRBV2 and J usage is TRBJ1-5; D remains unclear. V was trimmed by 4 bases and J by 6 bases, leaving 22 bases between them. The CDR3 is made up of 17 amino acids. Germline V gene sequence: CDR1 SNHLY, CDR2 FYNNEI.